This section outlines one T cell receptor (beta chain) sequence together with its context. This entry comes from a study of technical replicates of blood from several donors. Using immunoSEQ multiplex PCR, the repertoire was profiled, and TCRdb retains in-frame clones only, with some absent. The sample lists fewer than 85,000 clones; 90% to 97% were seen once. Germline CDR1 and CDR2: MNHEY and SVGAGI. The CDR3 is made up of 14 amino acids. The trim removed 6 bases at V and 12 bases at J, leaving 14 bases unmatched. The receptor's source is a human donor in good health. The J gene is TRBJ2-1, the V gene TRBV6-5, with 7 bases aligning to TRBD2. Sequencing was done on a sample of T cells isolated from PBMCs. CDR3 in amino acids: CASSGPGLIYGQFF. The CDR3 DNA sequence: TGTGCCAGCAGCGGACCGGGACTAATTTACGGGCAGTTCTTC.